This T cell receptor (beta chain) was retrieved from a study of T cell responses to AZD1222 COVID-19 vaccine. Study results and caveats: Repertoire sampling happened only post peak T cell response.

The CDR3 consists of 12 residues. The method was immunoSEQ multiplex PCR; TCRdb's version includes in-frame clones alone and lacks a portion of them. The table records about 150,000 clones, approximately 90% of them present only once. This clone was counted once. The antigen is unknown. The sequencing here drew on peripheral blood, taken on day 0 of AZD1222 vaccination. The chain employs TRBV12-1 and TRBJ2-7; TRBD2, as called in the table, went unchecked against the DNA. TRBV12-1 has pseudogene status. The clonotype originates from an adult in good health. The chain's CDR3 is CASRTRRGEQYF. The CDR3 nucleotides read TGTGCCAGCAGAACTAGGAGGGGCGAGCAGTACTTC.